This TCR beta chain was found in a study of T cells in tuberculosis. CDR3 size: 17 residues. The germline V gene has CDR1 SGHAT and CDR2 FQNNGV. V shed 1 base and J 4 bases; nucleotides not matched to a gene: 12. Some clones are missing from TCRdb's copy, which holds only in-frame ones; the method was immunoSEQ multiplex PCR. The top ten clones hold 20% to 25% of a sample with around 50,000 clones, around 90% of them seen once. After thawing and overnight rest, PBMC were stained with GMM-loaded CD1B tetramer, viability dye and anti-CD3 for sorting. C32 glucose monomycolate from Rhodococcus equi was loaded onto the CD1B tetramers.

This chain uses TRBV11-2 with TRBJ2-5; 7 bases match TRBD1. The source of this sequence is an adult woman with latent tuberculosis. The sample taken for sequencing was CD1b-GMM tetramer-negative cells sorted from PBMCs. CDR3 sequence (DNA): TGTGCCAGCAGCTTAGTAGGGGTATCGACAGGGACAGAGACCCAGTACTTC. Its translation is CASSLVGVSTGTETQYF.